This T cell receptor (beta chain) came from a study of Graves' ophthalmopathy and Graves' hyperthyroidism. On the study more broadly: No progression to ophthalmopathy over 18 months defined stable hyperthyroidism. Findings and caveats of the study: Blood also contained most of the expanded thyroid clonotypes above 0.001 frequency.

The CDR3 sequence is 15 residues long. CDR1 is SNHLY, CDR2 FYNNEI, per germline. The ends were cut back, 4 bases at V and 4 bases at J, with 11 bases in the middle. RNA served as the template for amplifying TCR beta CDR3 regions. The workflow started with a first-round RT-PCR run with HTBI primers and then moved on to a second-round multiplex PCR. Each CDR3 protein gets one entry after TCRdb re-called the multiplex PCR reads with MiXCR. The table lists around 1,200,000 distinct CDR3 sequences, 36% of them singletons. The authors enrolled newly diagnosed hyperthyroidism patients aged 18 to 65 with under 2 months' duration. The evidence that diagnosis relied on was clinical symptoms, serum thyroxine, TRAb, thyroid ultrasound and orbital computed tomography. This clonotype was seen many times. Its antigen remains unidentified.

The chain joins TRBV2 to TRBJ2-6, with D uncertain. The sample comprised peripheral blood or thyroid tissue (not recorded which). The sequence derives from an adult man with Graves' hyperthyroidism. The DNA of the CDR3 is TGTGCCAGCAGTGTTGGGTTCCGGGGGGCCAACGTCCTGACTTTC. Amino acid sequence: CASSVGFRGANVLTF.